Listed below are T cell receptor beta chains from one sample, sequenced in a study of shared clonotypes between healthy human individuals. Repertoires were generated with immunoSEQ multiplex PCR, while TCRdb's copy carries only in-frame clones and drops some. The data contain a few million clones, more than 90% of them singletons. Material: naive CD4+ T cells sorted from blood. The receptor source for this set is a man aged 18 to 35 in good health. Both conserved end residues are part of each CDR3. A D gene is named only where the DNA matches it firmly.

V gene	J gene	D gene	CDR3 DNA	CDR3 protein
TRBV19	TRBJ1-6	-	TGTGCCAGTAGCCCGAGGGGAGGTAATTCACCCCTCCACTTT	CASSPRGGNSPLHF
TRBV10-3	TRBJ2-3	TRBD2	TGTGCCACCTCGACTAGCGGGAGCCATACATCCACAGATACGCAGTATTTT	CATSTSGSHTSTDTQYF
TRBV7-8	TRBJ2-7	TRBD1	TGTGCCAGCAGCTCGTCAGGGGGCTTGGGCGAGCAGTACTTC	CASSSSGGLGEQYF
TRBV6-4	TRBJ1-4	-	TGTGCCAACCTGCTAGCCCTTTCAGGGAAATTAGAAAAACTGTTTTTT	CANLLALSGKLEKLFF
TRBV6-5	TRBJ1-1	-	TGTGCCAGCAGTCGACAGGAGAACACTGAAGCTTTCTTT	CASSRQENTEAFF
TRBV6-5	TRBJ2-7	-	TGTGCCAGCATGACTCCCGGGGGCTCCTACGAGCAGTACTTC	CASMTPGGSYEQYF
TRBV28	TRBJ2-6	-	TGTGCCAGCAGTTTCAGGCAGGGAACCCCCGGGGCCAACGTCCTGACTTTC	CASSFRQGTPGANVLTF
TRBV19	TRBJ1-1	-	TGTGCCAGTAGTCCAACCCAGTCCCAGGAGAACACTGAAGCTTTCTTT	CASSPTQSQENTEAFF
TRBV11-1	TRBJ2-1	-	TGTGCCAGCAGCTTACATTCAGTCCCCATGTACAATGAGCAGTTCTTC	CASSLHSVPMYNEQFF
TRBV6-1	TRBJ2-5	TRBD1	TGTGCCAGCAGTGCGGGGACAGGGGGAAGGGAGACCCAGTACTTC	CASSAGTGGRETQYF
TRBV5-1	TRBJ2-4	-	TGCGCCAGCAGGACGCTGGGAGATCCCAAAAACATTCAGTACTTC	CASRTLGDPKNIQYF
TRBV10-3	TRBJ1-2	-	TGTGCCATCAGTAATATACAGGGATATGGCTACACCTTC	CAISNIQGYGYTF
TRBV28	TRBJ2-6	TRBD1	TGTGCCAGCAGTATCCGGGACAGGGGGTCTGGGGCCAACGTCCTGACTTTC	CASSIRDRGSGANVLTF
TRBV5-1	TRBJ1-2	TRBD1	TGCGCCAGCAGCCAGGACAGGGGTAACTATGGCTACACCTTC	CASSQDRGNYGYTF
TRBV6-1	TRBJ2-7	-	TGTGCCAGCAGTGAAGGGACACGGAACTACGAGCAGTACTTC	CASSEGTRNYEQYF
TRBV19	TRBJ1-4	TRBD1	TGTGCCAGTAGTCCAGGGGGATGGGAAAAACTGTTTTTT	CASSPGGWEKLFF
TRBV6-5	TRBJ1-4	-	TGTGCCAGCAGTTACTCGGGGGGCGCGGTCGGAAAACTGTTTTTT	CASSYSGGAVGKLFF
TRBV6-5	TRBJ2-1	TRBD1	TGTGCCAGCAGCGTCGGGACAGCAAACTACAATGAGCAGTTCTTC	CASSVGTANYNEQFF
TRBV19	TRBJ2-6	-	TGTGCCAGTAGTACAGAGAGCTCTGGGGCCAACGTCCTGACTTTC	CASSTESSGANVLTF
TRBV6-6	TRBJ2-2	-	TGTGCCAGCAGGGATGGGGCGAACACCGGGGAGCTGTTTTTT	CASRDGANTGELFF
TRBV29-1	TRBJ2-3	TRBD1	TGCAGCGCACGGACAGGGCCAGATACGCAGTATTTT	CSARTGPDTQYF
TRBV6-6	TRBJ1-5	-	TGTGCCAGCAGTCCCCGGGTAGGGGGGGGTCAGCCCCAGCATTTT	CASSPRVGGGQPQHF